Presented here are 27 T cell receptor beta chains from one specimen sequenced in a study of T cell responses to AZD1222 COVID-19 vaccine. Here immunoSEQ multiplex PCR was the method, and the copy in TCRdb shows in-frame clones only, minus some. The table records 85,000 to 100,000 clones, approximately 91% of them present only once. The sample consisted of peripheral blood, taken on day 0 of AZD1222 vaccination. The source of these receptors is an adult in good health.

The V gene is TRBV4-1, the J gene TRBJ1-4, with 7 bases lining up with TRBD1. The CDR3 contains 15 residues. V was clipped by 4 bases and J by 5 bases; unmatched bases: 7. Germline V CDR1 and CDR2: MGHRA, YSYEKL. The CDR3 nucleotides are TGCGCCAGCAGCCCTAGGACAGGTTACAATGAAAAACTGTTTTTT. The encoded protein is CASSPRTGYNEKLFF.

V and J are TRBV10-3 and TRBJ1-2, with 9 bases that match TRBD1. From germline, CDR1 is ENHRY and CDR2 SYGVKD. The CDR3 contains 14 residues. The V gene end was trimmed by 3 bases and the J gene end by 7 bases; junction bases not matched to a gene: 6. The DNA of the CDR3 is TGTGCCATCAGTGACACGGGGACAGGGACTGGCTACACCTTC. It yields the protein CAISDTGTGTGYTF.

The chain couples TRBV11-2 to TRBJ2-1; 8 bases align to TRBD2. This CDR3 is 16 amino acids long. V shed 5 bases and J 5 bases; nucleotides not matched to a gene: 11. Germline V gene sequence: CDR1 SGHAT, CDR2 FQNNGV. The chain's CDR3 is CASSPIAGITHNEQFF. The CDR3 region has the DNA TGTGCCAGCAGCCCTATAGCGGGGATTACCCACAATGAGCAGTTCTTC.

In DNA form, the CDR3 reads TGTGCCAGCAGTTTGGGCTACGAGCAGTACTTC. It translates to CASSLGYEQYF. This chain joins TRBV28 and TRBJ2-7; D gene uncertain. Trimming cost V 3 bases and J 3 bases, with 3 bases left between them. Per germline, CDR1 MDHEN and CDR2 SYDVKM. This CDR3 is built from 11 residues.

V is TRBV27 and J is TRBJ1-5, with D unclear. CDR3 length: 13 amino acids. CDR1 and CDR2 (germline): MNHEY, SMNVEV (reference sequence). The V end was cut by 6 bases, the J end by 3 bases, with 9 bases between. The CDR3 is CASSRVINQPQHF. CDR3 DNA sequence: TGTGCCAGCAGCCGGGTCATCAATCAGCCCCAGCATTTT.

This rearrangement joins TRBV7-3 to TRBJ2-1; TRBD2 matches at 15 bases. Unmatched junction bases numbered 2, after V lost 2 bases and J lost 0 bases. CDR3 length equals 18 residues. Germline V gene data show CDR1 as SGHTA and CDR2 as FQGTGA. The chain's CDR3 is CASSLGTSGGSSYNEQFF. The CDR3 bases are TGTGCCAGCAGCTTAGGGACTAGCGGGGGGAGCTCCTACAATGAGCAGTTCTTC.

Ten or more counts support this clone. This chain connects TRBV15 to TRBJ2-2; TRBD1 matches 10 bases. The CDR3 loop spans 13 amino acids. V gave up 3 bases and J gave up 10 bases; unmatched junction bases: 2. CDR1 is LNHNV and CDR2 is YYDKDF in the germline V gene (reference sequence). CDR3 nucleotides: TGTGCCACCAGCAGGACAGGGGGCGAGGAGCTGTTTTTT. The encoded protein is CATSRTGGEELFF.

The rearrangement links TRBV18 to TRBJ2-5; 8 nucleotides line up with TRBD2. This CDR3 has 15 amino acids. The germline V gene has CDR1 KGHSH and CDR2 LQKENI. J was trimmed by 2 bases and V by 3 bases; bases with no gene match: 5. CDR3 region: CASSPSGGPQETQYF. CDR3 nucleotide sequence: TGTGCCAGCTCACCGAGCGGGGGCCCACAAGAGACCCAGTACTTC.

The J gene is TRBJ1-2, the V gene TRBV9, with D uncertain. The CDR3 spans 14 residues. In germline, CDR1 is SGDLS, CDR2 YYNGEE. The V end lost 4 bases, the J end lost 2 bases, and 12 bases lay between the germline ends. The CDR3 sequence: CASSLRVGNYGYTF. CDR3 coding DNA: TGTGCCAGCAGCCTACGGGTCGGGAACTATGGCTACACCTTC.

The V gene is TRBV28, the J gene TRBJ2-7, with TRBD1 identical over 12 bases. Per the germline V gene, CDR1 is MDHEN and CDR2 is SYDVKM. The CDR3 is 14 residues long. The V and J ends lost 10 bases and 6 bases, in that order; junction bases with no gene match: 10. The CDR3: CATVWGTGGFEQYF. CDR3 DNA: TGTGCCACCGTATGGGGGACAGGGGGCTTCGAGCAGTACTTC.

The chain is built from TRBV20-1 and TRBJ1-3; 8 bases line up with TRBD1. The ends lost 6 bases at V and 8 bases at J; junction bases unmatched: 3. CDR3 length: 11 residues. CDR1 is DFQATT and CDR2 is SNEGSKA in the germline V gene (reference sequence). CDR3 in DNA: TGCAGTGCACTGACAGGGGACACCATATATTTT. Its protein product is CSALTGDTIYF.

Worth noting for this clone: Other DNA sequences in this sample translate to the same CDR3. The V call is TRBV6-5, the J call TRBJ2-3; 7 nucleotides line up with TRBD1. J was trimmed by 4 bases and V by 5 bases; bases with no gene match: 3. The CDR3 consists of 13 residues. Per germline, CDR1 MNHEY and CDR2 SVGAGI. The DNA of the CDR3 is TGTGCCAGCAGTCGACAGGGTTCAGATACGCAGTATTTT. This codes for CASSRQGSDTQYF.

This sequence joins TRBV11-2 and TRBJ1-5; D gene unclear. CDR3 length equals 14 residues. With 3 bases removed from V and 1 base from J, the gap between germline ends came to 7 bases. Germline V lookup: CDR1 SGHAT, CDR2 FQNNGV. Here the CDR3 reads CASSLDGSNQPQHF. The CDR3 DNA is TGTGCCAGCAGCTTGGACGGGAGCAATCAGCCCCAGCATTTT.

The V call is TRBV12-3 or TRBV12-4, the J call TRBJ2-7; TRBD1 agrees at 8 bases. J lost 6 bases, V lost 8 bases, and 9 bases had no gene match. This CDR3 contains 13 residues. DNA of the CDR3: TGTGCCAGCGCATCAGGGGGCCCCCTCGAGCAGTACTTC. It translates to CASASGGPLEQYF.

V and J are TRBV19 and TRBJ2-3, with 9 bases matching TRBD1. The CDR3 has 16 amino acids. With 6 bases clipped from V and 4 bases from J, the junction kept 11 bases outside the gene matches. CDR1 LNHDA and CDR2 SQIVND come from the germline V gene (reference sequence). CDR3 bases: TGTGCCAGTAGCAAAGTACCGGACAGGGGATCAGATACGCAGTATTTT. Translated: CASSKVPDRGSDTQYF.

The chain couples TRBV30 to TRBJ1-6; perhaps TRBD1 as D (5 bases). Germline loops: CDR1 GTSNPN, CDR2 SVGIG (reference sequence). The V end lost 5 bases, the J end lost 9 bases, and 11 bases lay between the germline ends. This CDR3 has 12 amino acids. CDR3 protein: CAWGGISSPLHF. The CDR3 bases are TGTGCCTGGGGGGGGATTAGTTCACCCCTCCACTTT.

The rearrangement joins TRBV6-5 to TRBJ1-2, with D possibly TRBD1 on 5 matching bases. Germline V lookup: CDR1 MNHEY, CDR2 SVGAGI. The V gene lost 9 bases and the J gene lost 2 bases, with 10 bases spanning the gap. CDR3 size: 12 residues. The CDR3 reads CASKAGNYGYTF. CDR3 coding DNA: TGTGCCAGTAAAGCAGGGAACTATGGCTACACCTTC.

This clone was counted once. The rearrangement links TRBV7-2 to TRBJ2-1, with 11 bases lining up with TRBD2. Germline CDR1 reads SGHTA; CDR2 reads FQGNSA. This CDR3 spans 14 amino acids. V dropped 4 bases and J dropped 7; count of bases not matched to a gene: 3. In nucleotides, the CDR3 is TGTGCCAGCAGCTCCGGGACTAGCGGAAATGAGCAGTTCTTC. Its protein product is CASSSGTSGNEQFF.

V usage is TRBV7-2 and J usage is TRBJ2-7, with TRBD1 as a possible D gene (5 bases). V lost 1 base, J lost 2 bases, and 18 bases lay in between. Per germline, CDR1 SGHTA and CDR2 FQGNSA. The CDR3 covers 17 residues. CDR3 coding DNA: TGTGCCAGCAGCTTAGATGTCTCGGTTGGACACACCTACGAGCAGTACTTC. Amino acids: CASSLDVSVGHTYEQYF.

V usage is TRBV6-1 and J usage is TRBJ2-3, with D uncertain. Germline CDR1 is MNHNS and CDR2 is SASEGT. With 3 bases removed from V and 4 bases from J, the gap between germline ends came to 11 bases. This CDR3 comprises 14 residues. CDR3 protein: CASSDPGGPDTQYF. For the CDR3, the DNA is TGTGCCAGCAGTGATCCAGGTGGCCCAGATACGCAGTATTTT.

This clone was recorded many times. The CDR3 here is CASSFEAGGSYEQYF. The CDR3 coding sequence is TGTGCCAGTAGTTTTGAGGCAGGGGGGTCTTACGAGCAGTACTTC. The V gene is TRBV19, the J gene TRBJ2-7, with D possibly matching TRBD1 (7 bases). V lost 5 bases, J lost 4 bases, and 18 bases lay in between. This CDR3 is built from 15 residues. In germline, CDR1 is LNHDA, CDR2 SQIVND (reference sequence).

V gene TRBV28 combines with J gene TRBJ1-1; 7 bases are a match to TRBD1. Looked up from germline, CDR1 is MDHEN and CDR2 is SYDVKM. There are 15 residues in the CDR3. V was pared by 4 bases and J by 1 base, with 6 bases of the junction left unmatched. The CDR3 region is CASSSAGTANTEAFF. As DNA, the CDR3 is TGTGCCAGCAGTTCGGCCGGGACAGCGAACACTGAAGCTTTCTTT.

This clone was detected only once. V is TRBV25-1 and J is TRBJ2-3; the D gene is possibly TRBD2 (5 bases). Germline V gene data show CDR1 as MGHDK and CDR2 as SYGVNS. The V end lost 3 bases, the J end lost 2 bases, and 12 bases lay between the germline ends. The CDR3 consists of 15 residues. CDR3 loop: CASSEEAVITDTQYF. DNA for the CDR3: TGTGCCAGCAGTGAGGAGGCGGTAATCACAGATACGCAGTATTTT.

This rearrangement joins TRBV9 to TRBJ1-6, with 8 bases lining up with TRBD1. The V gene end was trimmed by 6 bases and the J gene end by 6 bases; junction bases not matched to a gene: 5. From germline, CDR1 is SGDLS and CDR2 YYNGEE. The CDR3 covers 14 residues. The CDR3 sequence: CASTPGGSNSPLHF. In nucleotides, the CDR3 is TGTGCCAGCACCCCAGGGGGCTCTAATTCACCCCTCCACTTT.

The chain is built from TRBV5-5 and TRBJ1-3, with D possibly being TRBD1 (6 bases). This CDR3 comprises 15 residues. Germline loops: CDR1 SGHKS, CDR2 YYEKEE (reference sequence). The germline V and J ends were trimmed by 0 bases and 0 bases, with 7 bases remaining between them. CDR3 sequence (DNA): TGTGCCAGCAGCTTGGGAGGGGGCTCTGGAAACACCATATATTTT. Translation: CASSLGGGSGNTIYF. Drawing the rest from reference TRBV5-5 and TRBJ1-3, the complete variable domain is DAGVTQSPTHLIKTRGQQVTLRCSPISGHKSVSWYQQVLGQGPQFIFQYYEKEERGRGNFPDRFSARQFPNYSSELNVNALLLGDSALYLCASSLGGGSGNTIYFGEGSWLTVV.

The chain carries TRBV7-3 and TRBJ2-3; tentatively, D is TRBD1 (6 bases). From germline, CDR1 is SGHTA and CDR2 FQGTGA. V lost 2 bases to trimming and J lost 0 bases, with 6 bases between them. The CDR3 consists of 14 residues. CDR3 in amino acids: CASSLGQSTDTQYF. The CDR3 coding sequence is TGTGCCAGCAGCTTAGGACAGAGCACAGATACGCAGTATTTT.

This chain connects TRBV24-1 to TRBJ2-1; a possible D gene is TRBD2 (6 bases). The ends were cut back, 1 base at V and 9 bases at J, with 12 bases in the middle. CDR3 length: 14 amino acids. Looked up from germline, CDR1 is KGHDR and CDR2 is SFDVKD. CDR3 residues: CATSDFGYGSEQFF. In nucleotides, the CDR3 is TGTGCCACCAGTGATTTTGGTTACGGGAGTGAGCAGTTCTTC.